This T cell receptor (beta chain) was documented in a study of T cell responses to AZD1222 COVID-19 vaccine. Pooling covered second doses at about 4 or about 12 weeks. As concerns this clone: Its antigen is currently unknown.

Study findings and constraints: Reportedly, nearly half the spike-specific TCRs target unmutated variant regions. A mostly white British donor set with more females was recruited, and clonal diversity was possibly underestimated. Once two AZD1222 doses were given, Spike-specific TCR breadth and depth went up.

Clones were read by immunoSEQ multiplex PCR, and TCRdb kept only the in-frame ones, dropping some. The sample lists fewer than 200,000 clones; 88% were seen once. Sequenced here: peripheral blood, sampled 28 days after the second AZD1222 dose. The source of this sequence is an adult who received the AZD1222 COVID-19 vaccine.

The CDR3 DNA follows: TGCGCCAGCAGCTTGGCCGGGATCGCGGGAGATACGCAGTATTTT. Translated, it gives CASSLAGIAGDTQYF. V gene TRBV5-1 combines with J gene TRBJ2-3, with a possible D match to TRBD2 (5 bases). V lost 0 bases and J 5 bases, leaving 13 bases between the germline ends. Germline assignment: CDR1 SGHRS and CDR2 YFSETQ. The CDR3 is 15 residues long.